The next 21 T cell receptor beta chains were all read from a single sample in a study of T cell changes during pregnancy in multiple sclerosis. TCRdb's copy holds only in-frame clones and misses some; the assay was immunoSEQ multiplex PCR. The table shows tens of thousands of clones, with about nine tenths occurring only once. The source was peripheral blood, collected in the third trimester of pregnancy. The receptors derive from a female donor in good health, enrolled as a control in a pregnancy study.

J is TRBJ1-1 and V is TRBV6-5; unclear D gene. This CDR3 region has 15 residues. Germline loops: CDR1 MNHEY, CDR2 SVGAGI. V gave up 5 bases and J gave up 4 bases, with 17 bases separating them. The CDR3 coding sequence is TGTGCCAGCAGTAGGGTCACTAGTGGCCCCACTGAAGCTTTCTTT. This sequence encodes CASSRVTSGPTEAFF.

The genes are TRBV10-3 and TRBJ2-2, with 7 bases aligning to TRBD2. CDR1 is ENHRY and CDR2 is SYGVKD in the germline V gene. V lost 11 bases to trimming and J lost 6 bases; unmatched junction nucleotides: 6. This CDR3 has 12 residues. The DNA for the CDR3 is TGTGCCTTCGGACTAGTCTCCGGGGAGCTGTTTTTT. It yields the protein CAFGLVSGELFF.

The chain combines TRBV7-2 with TRBJ2-3; 13 positions agree with TRBD2. Germline V gene lookup returns CDR1 SGHTA and CDR2 FQGNSA. The CDR3 extends over 16 amino acids. V shed 5 bases and J 5 bases; nucleotides not matched to a gene: 7. DNA of the CDR3: TGTGCCAGCAGCACTGGACTAGCGGGAGCAGGAGATACGCAGTATTTT. It encodes CASSTGLAGAGDTQYF.

This clone was seen a single time. This sequence may be a read error, since a much larger clone differs from it by one base. The CDR3: CASTAPRGPFHF. In DNA form, the CDR3 reads TGTGCCAGCACGGCACCCCGAGGTCCCTTCCACTTT. This rearrangement joins TRBV28 to TRBJ1-6; no clear D gene. CDR1 and CDR2 from the germline V gene are MDHEN and SYDVKM. The CDR3 extends over 12 amino acids. The V and J ends lost 7 bases and 17 bases respectively, with 18 bases between them.

This chain uses TRBV5-6 with TRBJ1-6; the D gene is possibly TRBD1 (5 bases). Germline V gives CDR1 SGHDT, CDR2 YYEEEE. This CDR3 comprises 14 residues. Trimming removed 0 bases from V and 6 bases from J, with 7 bases in between. The CDR3 DNA follows: TGTGCCAGCAGCTTGGGGGGCGGTAATTCACCCCTCCACTTT. Translated: CASSLGGGNSPLHF.

The chain is built from TRBV6-5 and TRBJ1-1; 7 nucleotides agree with TRBD1. CDR1 and CDR2 (germline): MNHEY, SVGAGI. This CDR3 has 16 residues. Unmatched junction bases numbered 6, after V lost 1 base and J lost 1 base. CDR3 sequence (DNA): TGTGCCAGCAGTTACTGGAACCGGGACAGGAACACTGAAGCTTTCTTT. This encodes CASSYWNRDRNTEAFF.

This chain joins TRBV4-2 and TRBJ2-2, with 8 bases fitting TRBD2. J lost 5 bases, V lost 3 bases, and 8 bases had no gene match. The length of the CDR3 is 16 residues. CDR1 is LGHNA and CDR2 is YNFKEQ in the germline V gene. CDR3 loop: CASSQESGRSTGELFF. The CDR3 DNA reads TGTGCCAGCAGCCAGGAAAGCGGGAGAAGTACCGGGGAGCTGTTTTTT.

The CDR3 loop reads CASALKTSGPYEQYF. The CDR3 DNA is TGCGCCAGCGCTCTGAAGACTAGCGGTCCTTACGAGCAGTACTTC. V and J are TRBV5-1 and TRBJ2-7; 9 bases match TRBD2. Germline trimming cut 7 bases from V and 4 bases from J; bases unmatched to any gene: 12. There are 15 residues in the CDR3. CDR1 SGHRS and CDR2 YFSETQ come from the germline V gene.

This clone was detected once. The chain joins TRBV6-5 to TRBJ1-1, with TRBD1 as a possible D gene (5 bases). In germline, CDR1 is MNHEY, CDR2 SVGAGI. The CDR3 length is 12 residues. V lost 4 bases and J lost 10, with 13 bases in between. Written as DNA, the CDR3 is TGTGCCAGCAGTTCGGCAGGGAGGACAGCTTTCTTT. Residues: CASSSAGRTAFF.

The chain uses TRBV7-2 and TRBJ2-5; 9 nucleotides line up with TRBD2. After removal of 2 bases from V and 7 bases from J, the junction contained 11 bases not matched to a gene. Per germline, CDR1 SGHTA and CDR2 FQGNSA. CDR3 size: 16 residues. CDR3 in DNA: TGTGCCAGCAGCTTAATGGCTAGCGGGGACCGGGGGACCCAGTACTTC. Amino acids: CASSLMASGDRGTQYF.

The V and J genes are TRBV14 and TRBJ2-1; 10 bases align to TRBD1. This CDR3 has 17 residues. Trimming removed 8 bases from V and 0 bases from J; junction bases left unmatched: 10. Looked up from germline, CDR1 is SGHDN and CDR2 is FVKESK. The CDR3 spells CASLDRGLRSSYNEQFF. The CDR3 DNA reads as TGTGCCAGCCTGGACAGGGGGTTACGGAGCTCCTACAATGAGCAGTTCTTC.

The chain uses TRBV27 and TRBJ2-1, with a weak D call TRBD1 (6 bases). The CDR3 is made up of 19 amino acids. V gave up 6 bases and J gave up 4 bases, with 28 bases separating them. Germline lookup yields CDR1 MNHEY and CDR2 SMNVEV (reference sequence). Here the CDR3 DNA reads TGTGCCAGCAGCATCATATCCTCAGGGGCCGCTCATCCGTACAATGAGCAGTTCTTC. It codes for CASSIISSGAAHPYNEQFF.

The table lists this clone with a count of one. The rearrangement joins TRBV30 to TRBJ1-1, with 7 bases identical to TRBD1. Trimming took 4 bases from V and 3 from J; bases not matched to a gene: 8. Per germline, CDR1 GTSNPN and CDR2 SVGIG (reference sequence). This CDR3 contains 14 residues. The chain's CDR3 is CAWKTGYGDTEAFF. The CDR3 DNA is TGTGCCTGGAAGACAGGGTACGGTGACACTGAAGCTTTCTTT.

The J gene is TRBJ2-7, the V gene TRBV11-3; tentative D call: TRBD2 (5 bases). Germline V gives CDR1 SGHNT, CDR2 YENEEA. Deletions cut 5 bases from V and 9 bases from J, with 11 bases between. The CDR3 has 11 residues. In nucleotides, the CDR3 is TGTGCCAGCAGCCCAAGAGGGATGCAGTACTTC. Translation gives CASSPRGMQYF.

The chain joins TRBV10-2 to TRBJ1-5; maybe TRBD1 (5 bases). The CDR3 runs 13 residues. The V gene's germline CDR1 is WSHSY and CDR2 SAAADI. The germline V and J ends were trimmed by 8 bases and 3 bases, with 11 bases remaining between them. The CDR3 DNA follows: TGCGCCAGCTATCCAGGGAACAATCAGCCCCAGCATTTT. As protein: CASYPGNNQPQHF.

The chain carries TRBV4-2 and TRBJ2-2; D gene unclear. Trimming stripped 1 base from V and 4 bases from J, with 7 bases between. Germline V gene sequence: CDR1 LGHNA, CDR2 YNFKEQ. This CDR3 comprises 14 residues. In DNA, the CDR3 is TGTGCCAGCAGCCAAGGCGCTCGCACCGGGGAGCTGTTTTTT. Protein: CASSQGARTGELFF.

This chain connects TRBV15 to TRBJ2-5, with D hard to call. The germline V gene encodes CDR1 LNHNV and CDR2 YYDKDF (reference sequence). The CDR3 is 13 amino acids. V was shortened by 6 bases and J by 1 base, with 9 bases between the two germline ends. CDR3 loop: CATSRDTQETQYF. Written as DNA, the CDR3 is TGTGCCACCAGTCGTGACACCCAAGAGACCCAGTACTTC. The whole variable domain, filled in from reference TRBV15 and TRBJ2-5, reads DAMVIQNPRYQVTQFGKPVTLSCSQTLNHNVMYWYQQKSSQAPKLLFHYYDKDFNNEADTPDNFQSRRPNTSFCFLDIRSPGLGDTAMYLCATSRDTQETQYFGPGTRLLVL.

The rearrangement links TRBV5-5 to TRBJ2-5; 14 nucleotides match TRBD2. Germline V gives CDR1 SGHKS, CDR2 YYEKEE (reference sequence). The CDR3 spans 17 residues. V shed 4 bases and J 1 base; nucleotides not matched to a gene: 6. CDR3 nucleotide sequence: TGTGCCAGCAGCCCAGGGACTAGCGGGGGCCCCCAAGAGACCCAGTACTTC. This codes for CASSPGTSGGPQETQYF.

This clone was seen a single time. The chain links TRBV7-2 to TRBJ1-1; D call uncertain. The germline CDR1 and CDR2 sequences are SGHTA and FQGNSA. The CDR3 contains 14 residues. V was shortened by 5 bases and J by 0 bases, with 10 bases between the two germline ends. CDR3 in DNA: TGTGCCAGCAGCCTCCCCCAGGTGAACACTGAAGCTTTCTTT. It codes for CASSLPQVNTEAFF.

This chain links TRBV4-2 with TRBJ1-1; 10 bases are shared with TRBD1. V was clipped by 1 base and J by 5 bases; unmatched bases: 10. The CDR3 consists of 17 residues. Germline V lookup: CDR1 LGHNA, CDR2 YNFKEQ. CDR3 loop: CASSQVPMTGGRTEAFF. The CDR3 bases are TGTGCCAGCAGCCAAGTACCCATGACAGGGGGCCGTACTGAAGCTTTCTTT.

CDR3 DNA: TGTGCCAGCAGCTTTACCGGGACAGGGGGCGAAGGGACCCAGTACTTC. This sequence encodes CASSFTGTGGEGTQYF. The gene calls are TRBV13 and TRBJ2-5, with 12 nucleotides matching TRBD1. V was pared by 3 bases and J by 7 bases, with 9 bases of the junction left unmatched. Per the germline V gene, CDR1 is PRHDT and CDR2 is FYEKMQ (reference sequence). The CDR3 loop spans 16 amino acids.